This TCR beta chain was identified during a study of cytomegalovirus exposure and HLA in healthy donors. The wider study: Unique TCRs from HLA-typed donors, around 79 million of them, were held in an early data release. Broader study findings: Sequencing probably produced one cluster of sequence variants that were highly shared. The classifier, whose performance was assessed in both the original and validation cohorts, reportedly diagnosed cytomegalovirus status with high specificity and sensitivity. Three CMV-associated chains proved CMV antigen-specific in vitro.

A remark on this clone: The antigen is undetermined.

The PCR had 60 Vbeta and 13 Jbeta primers. Sequenced by immunoSEQ multiplex PCR; TCRdb stores in-frame clones only, minus some. The table includes 160,000 or so clones, 80% detected once. CDR3 length: 16 residues. CDR1 is SQVTM, CDR2 ANQGSEA, per germline. The V segment lost 4 bases and the J segment 4 bases; nucleotides outside the gene matches: 12. The receptor's source is a man aged 18 to 29 in good health and CMV-seropositive. Sequenced: PBMCs. The chain is built from TRBV29-1 and TRBJ2-3; TRBD1 aligns across 9 bases. CDR3: CSVVGGQGPFPDTQYF. The CDR3 nucleotides read TGCAGCGTTGTGGGGGGACAGGGTCCTTTTCCAGATACGCAGTATTTT.